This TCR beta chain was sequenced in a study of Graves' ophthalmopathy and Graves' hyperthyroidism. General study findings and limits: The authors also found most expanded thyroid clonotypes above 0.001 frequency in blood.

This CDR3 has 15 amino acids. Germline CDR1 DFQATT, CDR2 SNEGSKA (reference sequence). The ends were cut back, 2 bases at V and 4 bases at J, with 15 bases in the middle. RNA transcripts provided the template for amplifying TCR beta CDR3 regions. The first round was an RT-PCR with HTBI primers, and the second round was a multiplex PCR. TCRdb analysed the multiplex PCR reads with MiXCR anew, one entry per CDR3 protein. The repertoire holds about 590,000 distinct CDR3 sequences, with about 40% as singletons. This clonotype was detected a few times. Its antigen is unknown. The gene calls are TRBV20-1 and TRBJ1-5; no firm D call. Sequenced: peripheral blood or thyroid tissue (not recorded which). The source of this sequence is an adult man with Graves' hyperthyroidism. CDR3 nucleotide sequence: TGCAGTGCTAGATTTCTCCCTTTGGGAAATCAGCCCCAGCATTTT. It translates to CSARFLPLGNQPQHF.